This TCR beta chain originates from a study of metastatic and nonmetastatic thyroid tumors. At the level of the study: Comparison of repertoires was carried out across blood and tumor or nodule tissue from malignant and benign thyroid patients.

This clone came up many times. The antigen remains unidentified. Per the original data handling: Researchers built a distant-metastasis classifier for papillary thyroid cancer that drew on CDR3 differences across clinicopathological groups. TCRdb re-analyzed the PCR reads through MiXCR. It is TCRdb's table, rather than the study itself, that gives the V and J calls and clone size. The table records tens of thousands of clones, approximately 20% of them present only once. None of the patients had undergone any treatment ahead of thyroid surgery. From germline, CDR1 is MGHRA and CDR2 YSYEKL. The CDR3 length is 14 residues. The trim removed 2 bases at V and 4 bases at J, leaving 4 bases unmatched. General study findings and limits: According to reports, the diversity of TCR beta was significantly higher in malignant thyroid tumors than in benign nodules, and this held in both blood and tumor samples.

Sequencing was done on a sample of blood. The sequence was collected from a female donor with papillary thyroid cancer or a benign thyroid nodule (not recorded which). Some clones in this sample may be carry-over from other donors' samples. The rearrangement joins TRBV4-1 to TRBJ2-7; TRBD1 aligns across 8 bases. The CDR3 region is CASSQPGQAYEQYF. CDR3 nucleotides: TGCGCCAGCAGCCAACCGGGACAGGCATACGAGCAGTACTTC.